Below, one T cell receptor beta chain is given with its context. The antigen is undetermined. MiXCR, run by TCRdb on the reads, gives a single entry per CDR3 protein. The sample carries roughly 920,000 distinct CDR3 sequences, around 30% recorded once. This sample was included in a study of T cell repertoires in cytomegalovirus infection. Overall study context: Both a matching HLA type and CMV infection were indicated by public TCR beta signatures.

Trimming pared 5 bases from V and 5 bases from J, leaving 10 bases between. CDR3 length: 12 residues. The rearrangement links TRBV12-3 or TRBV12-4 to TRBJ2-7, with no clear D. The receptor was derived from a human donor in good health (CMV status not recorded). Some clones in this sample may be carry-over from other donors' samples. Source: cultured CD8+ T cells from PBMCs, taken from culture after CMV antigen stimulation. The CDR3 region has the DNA TGTGCCAGCAGTCACAGCAGCGACGAGCAGTACTTC. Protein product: CASSHSSDEQYF.